Described below is a single T cell receptor (beta chain) sequence and its context. Its specificity is unknown. The CDR3 has 17 amino acids. Trimming cost V 6 bases and J 4 bases; bases outside gene matches: 15. This sample is drawn from a study of identifying expanded T cells in peripheral blood. Study observations and caveats: About 1.2 clones differed between technical replicates, versus approximately 16 and 19 over time. Two-week clone count variance significantly increased as total template count grew.

Sequencing used immunoSEQ multiplex PCR; TCRdb keeps in-frame clones, though not all of them. The table lists fewer than 80,000 clones, approximately 82% of them singletons. Collection occurred without any documented infections or immune events in donors. The TCR originated in a person between 18 and 75 years old in good health. The chain carries TRBV23-1 and TRBJ1-5; 7 bases align to TRBD1. TRBV23-1 is marked as an open reading frame, function uncertain. Sequencing used blood. The CDR3 DNA is TGCGCCAGCAGACGCGACAGGGAGGTTTCCGAGAATCAGCCCCAGCATTTT. It codes for CASRRDREVSENQPQHF.